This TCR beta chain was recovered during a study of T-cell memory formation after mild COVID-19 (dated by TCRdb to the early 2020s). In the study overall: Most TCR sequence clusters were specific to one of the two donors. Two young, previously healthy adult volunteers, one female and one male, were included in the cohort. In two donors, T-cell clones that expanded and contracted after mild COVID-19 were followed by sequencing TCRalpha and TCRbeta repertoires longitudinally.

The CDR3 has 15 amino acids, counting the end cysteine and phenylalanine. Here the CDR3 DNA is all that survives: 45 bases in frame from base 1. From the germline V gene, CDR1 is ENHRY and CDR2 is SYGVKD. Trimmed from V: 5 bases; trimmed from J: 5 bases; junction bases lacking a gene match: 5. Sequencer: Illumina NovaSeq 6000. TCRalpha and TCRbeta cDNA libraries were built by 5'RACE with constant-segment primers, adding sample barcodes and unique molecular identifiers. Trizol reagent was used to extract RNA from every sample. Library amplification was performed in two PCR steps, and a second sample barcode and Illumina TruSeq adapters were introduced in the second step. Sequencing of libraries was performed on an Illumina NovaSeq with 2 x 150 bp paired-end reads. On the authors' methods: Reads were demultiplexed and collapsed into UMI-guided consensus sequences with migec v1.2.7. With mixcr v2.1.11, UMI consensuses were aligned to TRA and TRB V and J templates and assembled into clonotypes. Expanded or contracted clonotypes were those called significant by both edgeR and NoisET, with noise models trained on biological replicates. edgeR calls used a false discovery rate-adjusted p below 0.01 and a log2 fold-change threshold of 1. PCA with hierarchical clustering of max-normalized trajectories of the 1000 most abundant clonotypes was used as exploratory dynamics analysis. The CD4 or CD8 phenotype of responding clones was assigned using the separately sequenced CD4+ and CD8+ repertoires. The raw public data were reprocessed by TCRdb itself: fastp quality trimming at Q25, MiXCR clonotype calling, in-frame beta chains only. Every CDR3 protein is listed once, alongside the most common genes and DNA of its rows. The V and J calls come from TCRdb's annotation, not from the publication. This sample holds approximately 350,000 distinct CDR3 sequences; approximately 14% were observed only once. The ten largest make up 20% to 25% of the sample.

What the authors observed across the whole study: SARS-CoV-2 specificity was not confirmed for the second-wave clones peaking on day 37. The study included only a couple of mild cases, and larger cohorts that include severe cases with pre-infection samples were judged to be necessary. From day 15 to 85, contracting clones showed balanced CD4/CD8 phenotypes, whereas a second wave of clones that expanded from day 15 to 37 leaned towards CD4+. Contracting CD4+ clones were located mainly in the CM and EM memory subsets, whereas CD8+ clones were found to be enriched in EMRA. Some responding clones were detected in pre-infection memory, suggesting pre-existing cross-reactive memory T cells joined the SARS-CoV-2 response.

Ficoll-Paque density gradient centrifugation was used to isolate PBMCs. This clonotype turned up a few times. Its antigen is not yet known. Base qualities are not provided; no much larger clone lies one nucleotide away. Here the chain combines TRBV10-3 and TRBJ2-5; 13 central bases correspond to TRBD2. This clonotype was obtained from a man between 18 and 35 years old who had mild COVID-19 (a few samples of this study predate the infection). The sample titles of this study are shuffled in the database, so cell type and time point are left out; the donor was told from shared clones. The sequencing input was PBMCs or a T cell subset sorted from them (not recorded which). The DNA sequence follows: TGTGCCATCAGTACTAGCGGGGGGGCCCGGGAGACCCAGTACTTC. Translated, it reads CAISTSGGARETQYF.